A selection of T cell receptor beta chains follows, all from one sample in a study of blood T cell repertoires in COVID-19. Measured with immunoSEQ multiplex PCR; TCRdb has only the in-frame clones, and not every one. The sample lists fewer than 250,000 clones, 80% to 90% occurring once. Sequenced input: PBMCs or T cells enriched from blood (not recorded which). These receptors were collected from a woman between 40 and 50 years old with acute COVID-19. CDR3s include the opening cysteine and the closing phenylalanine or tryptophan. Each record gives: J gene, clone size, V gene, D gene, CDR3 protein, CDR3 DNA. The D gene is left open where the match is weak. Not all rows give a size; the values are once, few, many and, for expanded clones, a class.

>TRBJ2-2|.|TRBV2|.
CASRTENTGELFF
TGTGCCAGCAGGACAGAGAACACCGGGGAGCTGTTTTTT
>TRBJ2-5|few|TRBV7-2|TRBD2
CASSRRGLAGGLETQYF
TGTGCCAGCAGTCGTAGGGGACTAGCGGGAGGTCTGGAGACCCAGTACTTC
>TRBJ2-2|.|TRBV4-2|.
CASSQGSDTGELFF
TGTGCCAGCAGCCAAGGCAGTGACACCGGGGAGCTGTTTTTT
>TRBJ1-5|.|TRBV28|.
CALGQLNQPQHF
TGTGCACTGGGGCAGCTGAATCAGCCCCAGCATTTT
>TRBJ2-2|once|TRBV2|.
CASKEKLAATTGELFF
TGTGCCAGCAAGGAGAAATTAGCGGCAACCACCGGGGAGCTGTTTTTT
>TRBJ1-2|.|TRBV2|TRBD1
CASSLPGTGYGYTF
TGTGCCAGCAGTCTTCCCGGGACAGGGTATGGCTACACCTTC
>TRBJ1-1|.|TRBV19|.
CATKDRGMIAEAFF
TGTGCCACGAAGGATCGGGGAATGATCGCTGAAGCTTTCTTT
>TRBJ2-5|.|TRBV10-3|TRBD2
CATGTSGETQYF
TGTGCCACTGGGACTAGCGGGGAGACCCAGTACTTC
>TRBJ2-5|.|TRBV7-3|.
CASSAGTRETQYF
TGTGCCAGCAGCGCGGGGACCCGGGAGACCCAGTACTTC
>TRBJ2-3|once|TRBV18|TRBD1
CASSPGDRAHTDTQYF
TGTGCCAGCTCACCAGGTGACAGGGCCCACACAGATACGCAGTATTTT
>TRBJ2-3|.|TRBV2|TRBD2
CASKRSGITDTQYF
TGTGCCAGCAAGAGGAGCGGGATCACAGATACGCAGTATTTT
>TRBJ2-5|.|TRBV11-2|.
CASSLGLALWTQYF
TGTGCCAGCAGCTTAGGGCTAGCGCTGTGGACCCAGTACTTC
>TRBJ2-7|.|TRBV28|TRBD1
CASSYSGQGPGEQYF
TGTGCCAGCAGTTATTCTGGACAGGGCCCTGGCGAGCAGTACTTC
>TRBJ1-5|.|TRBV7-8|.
CASSLRDSNQPQHF
TGTGCCAGCAGCCTCAGGGATAGCAATCAGCCCCAGCATTTT
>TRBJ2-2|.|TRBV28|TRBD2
CASSPPGRGKTGELFF
TGTGCCAGCAGTCCCCCCGGGAGGGGAAAGACCGGGGAGCTGTTTTTT
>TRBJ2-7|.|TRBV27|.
CASSLGTSSFTTYEQYF
TGTGCCAGCAGTTTGGGGACTTCGTCATTTACTACCTACGAGCAGTACTTC
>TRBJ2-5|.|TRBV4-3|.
CASSQEGWGGWTQYF
TGCGCCAGCAGCCAAGAGGGGTGGGGGGGCTGGACCCAGTACTTC
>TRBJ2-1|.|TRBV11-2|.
CASSFTGRPSEQFF
TGTGCCAGCAGCTTTACAGGGAGACCATCTGAGCAGTTCTTC
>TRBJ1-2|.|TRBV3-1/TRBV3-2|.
CASSQGQTSAGYTF
TGTGCCAGCAGCCAGGGCCAGACCTCCGCTGGCTACACCTTC
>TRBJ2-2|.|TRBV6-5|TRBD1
CASRPDRVNTGELFF
TGTGCCAGCAGGCCCGACAGGGTCAACACCGGGGAGCTGTTTTTT
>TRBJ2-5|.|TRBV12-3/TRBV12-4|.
CASTPSGETQYF
TGTGCCAGCACACCGTCGGGAGAGACCCAGTACTTC
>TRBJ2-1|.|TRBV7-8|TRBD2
CASSLANSGRAEAEQFF
TGTGCCAGCAGCTTAGCGAATAGCGGGAGGGCCGAGGCTGAGCAGTTCTTC
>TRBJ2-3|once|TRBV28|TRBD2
CASSSTLAGVRTDTQYF
TGTGCCAGCAGTTCGACCTTAGCGGGAGTACGGACAGATACGCAGTATTTT
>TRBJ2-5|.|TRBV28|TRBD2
CASTFLEGSGSQETQYF
TGTGCCAGCACCTTTCTCGAAGGTAGCGGGAGCCAAGAGACCCAGTACTTC
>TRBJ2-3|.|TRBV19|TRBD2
CASSRAGAADTQYF
TGTGCCAGTAGTCGGGCGGGAGCGGCAGATACGCAGTATTTT
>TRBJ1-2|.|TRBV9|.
CASSPRTGANYGYTF
TGTGCCAGCAGCCCTCGGACGGGGGCTAACTATGGCTACACCTTC
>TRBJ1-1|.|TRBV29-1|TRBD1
CSARTGLSTEAFF
TGCAGCGCCCGGACAGGGCTAAGCACTGAAGCTTTCTTT
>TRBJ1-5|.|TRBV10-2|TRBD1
CASSLTGQPQHF
TGCGCCAGCAGTCTGACAGGGCAGCCCCAGCATTTT
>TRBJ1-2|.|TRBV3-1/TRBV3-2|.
CASSRGGNNYGYTF
TGTGCCAGCAGCCGCGGGGGAAATAACTATGGCTACACCTTC
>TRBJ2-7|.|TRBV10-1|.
CASSDLETSYEQYF
TGCGCCAGCAGTGACCTCGAGACTAGCTACGAGCAGTACTTC
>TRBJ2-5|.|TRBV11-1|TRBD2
CASRTLAGRKETQYF
TGTGCCAGCAGGACCCTAGCGGGCAGAAAAGAGACCCAGTACTTC
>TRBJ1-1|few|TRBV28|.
CASSFGGVKTEAFF
TGTGCCAGCAGTTTCGGGGGGGTGAAAACTGAAGCTTTCTTT
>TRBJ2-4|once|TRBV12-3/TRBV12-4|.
CASSFGDIQYF
TGTGCCAGCAGTTTTGGAGACATTCAGTACTTC
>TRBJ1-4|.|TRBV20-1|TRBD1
CSASRQGGGREKLFF
TGCAGTGCTAGTCGACAGGGGGGGGGTAGGGAAAAACTGTTTTTT
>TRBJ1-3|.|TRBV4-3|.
CASSQAGGFGNTIYF
TGCGCCAGCAGCCAAGCTGGGGGGTTTGGAAACACCATATATTTT
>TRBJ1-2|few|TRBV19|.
CASSQQGANYGYTF
TGTGCCAGTAGTCAACAGGGAGCTAACTATGGCTACACCTTC
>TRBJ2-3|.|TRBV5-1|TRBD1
CASSPDRVATDTQYF
TGCGCCAGCAGCCCGGACAGGGTTGCCACAGATACGCAGTATTTT
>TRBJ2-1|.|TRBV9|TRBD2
CASSGLAGGYNEQFF
TGTGCCAGCAGCGGTCTAGCGGGAGGATACAATGAGCAGTTCTTC
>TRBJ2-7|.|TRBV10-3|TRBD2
CAVSAGGPNEQYF
TGTGCCGTCTCAGCGGGAGGGCCGAACGAGCAGTACTTC
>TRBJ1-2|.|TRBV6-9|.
CASSYSPGPKLGYGYTF
TGTGCCAGCAGTTATTCCCCTGGGCCCAAACTTGGCTATGGCTACACCTTC
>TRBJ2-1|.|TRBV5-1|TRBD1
CASSLGPDRGNEQFF
TGCGCCAGCAGTTTGGGACCTGACAGGGGGAATGAGCAGTTCTTC
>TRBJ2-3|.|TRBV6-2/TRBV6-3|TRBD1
CASSGQAITDTQYF
TGTGCCAGCAGTGGACAGGCGATCACAGATACGCAGTATTTT
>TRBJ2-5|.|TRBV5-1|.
CASSLAGPYQETQYF
TGCGCCAGCAGCTTAGCGGGCCCCTACCAAGAGACCCAGTACTTC
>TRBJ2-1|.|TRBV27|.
CASSLSTDALNEQFF
TGTGCCAGCAGTTTAAGTACAGACGCCTTGAATGAGCAGTTCTTC
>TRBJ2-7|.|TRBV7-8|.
CASSSGTLYEQYF
TGTGCCAGCAGCTCCGGGACACTCTACGAGCAGTACTTC
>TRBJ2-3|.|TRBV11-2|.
CASSLERFADTQYF
TGTGCCAGCAGCTTAGAGCGCTTTGCGGATACGCAGTATTTT
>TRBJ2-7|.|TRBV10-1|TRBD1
CASSDTGASYEQYF
TGCGCCAGCAGTGACACAGGGGCGTCCTACGAGCAGTACTTC
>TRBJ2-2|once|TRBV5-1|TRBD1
CASSRQGDTGELFF
TGCGCCAGCAGTAGACAGGGGGACACCGGGGAGCTGTTTTTT
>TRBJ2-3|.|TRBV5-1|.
CASSIHKRADTQYF
TGCGCCAGCAGCATCCACAAGAGGGCAGATACGCAGTATTTT
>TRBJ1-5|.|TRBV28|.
CASSAGLPGEQPQHF
TGTGCCAGCAGTGCCGGACTCCCGGGCGAGCAGCCCCAGCATTTT
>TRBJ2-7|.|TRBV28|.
CASAGPSRGTYEQYF
TGTGCCAGCGCTGGCCCGTCCAGGGGTACCTACGAGCAGTACTTC
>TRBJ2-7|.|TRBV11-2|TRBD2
CASSLAGGHDEQYF
TGTGCCAGCAGCCTAGCGGGAGGGCATGACGAGCAGTACTTC
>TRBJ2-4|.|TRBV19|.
CASQVEYGNIQYF
TGTGCCAGTCAGGTCGAATATGGAAACATTCAGTACTTC
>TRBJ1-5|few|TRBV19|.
CASSYGQLNSNQPQHF
TGTGCCAGTAGTTATGGACAGCTTAATAGCAATCAGCCCCAGCATTTT
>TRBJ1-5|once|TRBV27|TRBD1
CASSLAGGVQPQHF
TGTGCCAGCAGTCTCGCAGGGGGAGTTCAGCCCCAGCATTTT